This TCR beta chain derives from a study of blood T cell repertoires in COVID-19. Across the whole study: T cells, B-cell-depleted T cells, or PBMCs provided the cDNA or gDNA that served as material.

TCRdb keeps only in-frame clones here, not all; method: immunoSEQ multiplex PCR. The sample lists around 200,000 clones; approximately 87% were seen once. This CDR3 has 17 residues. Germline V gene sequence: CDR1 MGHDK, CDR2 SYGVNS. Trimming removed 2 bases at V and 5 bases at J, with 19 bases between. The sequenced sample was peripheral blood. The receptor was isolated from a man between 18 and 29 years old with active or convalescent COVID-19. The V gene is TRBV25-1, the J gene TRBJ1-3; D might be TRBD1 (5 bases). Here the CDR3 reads CASSEEPLGVGRNTIYF. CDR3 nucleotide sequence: TGTGCCAGCAGTGAAGAGCCCTTAGGGGTAGGGAGAAACACCATATATTTT.